The entry that follows covers one T cell receptor (beta chain) sequence. Its antigen is unknown. The sample originates from a study of T cells after yellow fever vaccination. Trimming took 4 bases from V and 0 from J, leaving 13 bases between them. Germline V CDR1 and CDR2: MNHNY, SVGAGI (reference sequence). The CDR3 runs 17 residues. A universal primer site and UMIs were added as TCR cDNA was made by 5'RACE template switching. TCRdb independently ran MiXCR on the 5' RACE reads; one entry per CDR3 protein. The sample records 120,000 or so distinct CDR3 sequences, around 15% being singletons. General study points: The CD4 compartment and the CD8 compartment contained a small share of clonotypes in common.

This sequence joins TRBV6-6 and TRBJ2-6; TRBD1 might be the D (6 bases). The sequence was collected from a man aged 18 to 35 who received the YFV17D yellow fever vaccine. The source was CD8+ T cells sorted from PBMCs, collected 5 days after the yellow fever booster vaccination. The CDR3 region is CASSSRDTSSGANVLTF. The CDR3 DNA follows: TGTGCCAGCAGTTCCCGGGACACCAGCTCTGGGGCCAACGTCCTGACTTTC.